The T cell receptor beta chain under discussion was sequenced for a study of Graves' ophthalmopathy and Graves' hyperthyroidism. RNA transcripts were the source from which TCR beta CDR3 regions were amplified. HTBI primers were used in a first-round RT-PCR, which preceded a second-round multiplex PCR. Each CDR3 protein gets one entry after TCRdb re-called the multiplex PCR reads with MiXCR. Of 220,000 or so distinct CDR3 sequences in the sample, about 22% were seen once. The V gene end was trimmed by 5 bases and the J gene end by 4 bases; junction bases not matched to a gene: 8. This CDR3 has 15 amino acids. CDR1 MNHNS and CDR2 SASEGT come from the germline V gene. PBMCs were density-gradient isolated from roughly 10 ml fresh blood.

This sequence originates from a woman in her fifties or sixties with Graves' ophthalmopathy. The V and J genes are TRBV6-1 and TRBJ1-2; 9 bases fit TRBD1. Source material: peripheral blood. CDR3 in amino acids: CASSTGTGSSYGYTF. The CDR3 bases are TGTGCCAGCAGTACGGGGACAGGGTCAAGCTATGGCTACACCTTC.